Listed below are T cell receptor beta chains from one sample, sequenced in a study of shared clonotypes between healthy human individuals. The assay was immunoSEQ multiplex PCR, and TCRdb's table has in-frame clones only and misses some. Among about 110,000 clones, under 70% were seen once, and the ten largest hold around 25%. The sequencing sample was made of memory CD8+ T cells sorted from blood. Source of these receptors: a woman aged 25 to 39 in good health. Both conserved end residues are part of each CDR3. A D gene is named only where the DNA matches it firmly. The size entry is marked missing in some rows and otherwise reads once, few, many or a size class.

-,TRBJ1-1,16,TRBV7-9,-,TGTGCCAGCAGTCCCGCCTCAGGGCAGGTGAACACTGAAGCTTTCTTT,CASSPASGQVNTEAFF
-,TRBJ1-2,15,TRBV5-1,few,TGCGCCAGCAGCTTGGGTGGACTCGTTGGGTATGGCTACACCTTC,CASSLGGLVGYGYTF
TRBD1,TRBJ1-1,19,TRBV11-1,-,TGTGCCAGCAGCGCCGTGACAGGGGGCCGTAGAGTCGAGGGAACTGAAGCTTTCTTT,CASSAVTGGRRVEGTEAFF
-,TRBJ1-4,13,TRBV6-5,-,TGTGCCAGCAGTTACTCGAGTGCTGGAAAACTGTTTTTT,CASSYSSAGKLFF
-,TRBJ2-7,13,TRBV11-3,-,TGTGCCAGCAGCCTCCATTTGGCCTACGAGCAGTACTTC,CASSLHLAYEQYF
TRBD2,TRBJ2-3,19,TRBV5-5,-,TGTGCCAGCAGCTTAGCGGGATCAGGGTTCGGAGGTAGCACAGATACGCAGTATTTT,CASSLAGSGFGGSTDTQYF
-,TRBJ2-7,11,TRBV28,-,TGTGCCAGCAGCTCTATTCGCGAGCAGTACTTC,CASSSIREQYF
-,TRBJ2-1,12,TRBV7-8,-,TGTGCCAGCAGCCAGGACTTAAATGAGCAGTTCTTC,CASSQDLNEQFF
TRBD1,TRBJ1-5,15,TRBV7-9,-,TGTGCCAGCAGCCGGACAGGGGCAGGCAATCAGCCCCAGCATTTT,CASSRTGAGNQPQHF
TRBD1,TRBJ1-5,15,TRBV2,-,TGTGCCAGCAGCACCGGGACAGCCAGCAATCAGCCCCAGCATTTT,CASSTGTASNQPQHF
-,TRBJ2-5,13,TRBV2,-,TGTGCCAGCAGTTCTCGACAGCAAGAGACCCAGTACTTC,CASSSRQQETQYF
-,TRBJ2-1,15,TRBV6-1,few,TGTGCCAGCAGTGACACAGGAGGCTCCTACAATGAGCAGTTCTTC,CASSDTGGSYNEQFF
-,TRBJ2-7,15,TRBV7-8,many,TGTGCCAGCAGCTTATATCAGGGTTCCTCCTACGAGCAGTACTTC,CASSLYQGSSYEQYF
-,TRBJ2-7,16,TRBV15,-,TGTGCCACCAGCATGACCTACGGGACTCCCGCCCTGGAGCAGTACTTC,CATSMTYGTPALEQYF
TRBD2,TRBJ2-5,15,TRBV7-2,-,TGTGCCAGCAGCAAGACTAGCGGGGGGTTTGAGACCCAGTACTTC,CASSKTSGGFETQYF
-,TRBJ2-1,12,TRBV29-1,many,TGCAGCGTTGAACCCACTAGAAGTGAGCAGTTCTTC,CSVEPTRSEQFF
-,TRBJ1-1,15,TRBV4-2,many,TGTGCCAGCAGCCGACTGACAGAAGGGAGCACTGAAGCTTTCTTT,CASSRLTEGSTEAFF
-,TRBJ2-3,13,TRBV30,-,TGTGCCTGGAGTGGTTACAGCACAGATACGCAGTATTTT,CAWSGYSTDTQYF
-,TRBJ2-3,15,TRBV4-2,-,TGTGCCAGCAGCCTCGGCGAGGGTCACACAGATACGCAGTATTTT,CASSLGEGHTDTQYF
-,TRBJ1-1,13,TRBV4-1,few,TGCGCCAGCAGCCAAAAACAGGGCGACGAAGCTTTCTTT,CASSQKQGDEAFF
-,TRBJ2-7,14,TRBV6-1,-,TGTGCCAGCAGTGAAGCTACCGAAACCTACGAGCAGTACTTC,CASSEATETYEQYF
-,TRBJ2-1,18,TRBV7-8,-,TGTGCCAGCAGCTTAGGTTATCTAGCGTACTACTCCTACAATGAGCAGTTCTTC,CASSLGYLAYYSYNEQFF
-,TRBJ2-2,14,TRBV7-6,-,TGTGCCAGCAGTTCTGGGGCAGAAGCCGGGGAGCTGTTTTTT,CASSSGAEAGELFF
TRBD2,TRBJ2-3,15,TRBV6-4,many,TGTGCCAGCAGTGAACTAGCGGGTAGCACAGATACGCAGTATTTT,CASSELAGSTDTQYF
-,TRBJ1-1,13,TRBV30,-,TGTGCCTCCGGGGGGGCGGAGAACACTGAAGCTTTCTTT,CASGGAENTEAFF
-,TRBJ2-5,15,TRBV4-2,-,TGTGCCAGCAGCCAAGAGGGCCGTGATCAAGAGACCCAGTACTTC,CASSQEGRDQETQYF
-,TRBJ2-4,13,TRBV5-4,-,TGTGCCAGCAGGGAGGGCGGGACCGACATTCAGTACTTC,CASREGGTDIQYF
TRBD1,TRBJ2-1,14,TRBV2,-,TGTGCCAGCACAAAAGGACAGGGTTACAATGAGCAGTTCTTC,CASTKGQGYNEQFF
-,TRBJ1-5,15,TRBV27,few,TGTGCCAGCAGTGAAGGGACTGGGGCCGGCCAGCCCCAGCATTTT,CASSEGTGAGQPQHF
-,TRBJ1-4,15,TRBV11-2,-,TGTGCCAGCAGCTTAGATCCCAGACGTAATGAAAAACTGTTTTTT,CASSLDPRRNEKLFF
-,TRBJ1-1,13,TRBV7-8,-,TGTGCCAGCAGCTTAAACACCAACACTGAAGCTTTCTTT,CASSLNTNTEAFF
-,TRBJ2-7,13,TRBV19,-,TGTGCCAGCTCTGACAGGCCCACTACGGGGCAGTACTTC,CASSDRPTTGQYF
-,TRBJ2-1,13,TRBV4-1,-,TGCGCCAGCATGCGTTATTTTGGCAATGAGCAGTTCTTC,CASMRYFGNEQFF
TRBD1,TRBJ2-1,15,TRBV7-2,-,TGTGCCAGCAGCTTAAGCAGGGGGCTAAGTAATGAGCAGTTCTTC,CASSLSRGLSNEQFF
TRBD2,TRBJ2-7,14,TRBV7-9,-,TGTGCCAGCAGCTTAGCGACTAGCGGGAGTGAGCAGTACTTC,CASSLATSGSEQYF
-,TRBJ1-4,13,TRBV30,-,TGTGCCTGGAGTGTACAGCGTAATGAAAAACTGTTTTTT,CAWSVQRNEKLFF
-,TRBJ2-1,13,TRBV27,once,TGTGCCAGCAGTTCGCAGGGTCGGGGTGAGCAGTTCTTC,CASSSQGRGEQFF
-,TRBJ1-1,13,TRBV5-1,-,TGCGCCAGCAGCTCAAGGGCTTACACTGAAGCTTTCTTT,CASSSRAYTEAFF
TRBD1,TRBJ2-7,14,TRBV6-5,-,TGTGCCATCAGCCCGGGACAGGAGAGCCACGAGCAGTACTTC,CAISPGQESHEQYF
TRBD2,TRBJ2-2,16,TRBV18,-,TGTGCCAGCTCACCAGGAGCGGGAGTACCAACCGGGGAGCTGTTTTTT,CASSPGAGVPTGELFF
TRBD2,TRBJ2-7,17,TRBV7-9,-,TGTGCCAGCAGCCCGCCAACTAGCGGGAGTTTTTTCGCCGAGCAGTACTTC,CASSPPTSGSFFAEQYF
TRBD1,TRBJ1-4,15,TRBV30,-,TGTGCCTGGAGTGTCGGGACAGTGGGGGTTGAAAAACTGTTTTTT,CAWSVGTVGVEKLFF
-,TRBJ2-7,13,TRBV7-9,-,TGTGCCAGCAGCTTAGGGGGTAGGGTCGAGCAGTACTTC,CASSLGGRVEQYF
TRBD1,TRBJ2-7,14,TRBV7-8,-,TGTGCCAGCAGTCTCACACAGGGGGCTGACGAGCAGTACTTC,CASSLTQGADEQYF
-,TRBJ1-5,15,TRBV28,-,TGTGCCAGCAGTTGGGATCTTCTTGGCAATCAGCCCCAGCATTTT,CASSWDLLGNQPQHF
-,TRBJ1-2,12,TRBV9,-,TGTGCCAGCAGCGTCCCACCTCAAGGGGGTCCCTTC,CASSVPPQGGPF
-,TRBJ2-2,13,TRBV12-5,-,TGTGCTAGTGGTTTTGGAGATACCGGGGAGCTGTTTTTT,CASGFGDTGELFF
TRBD1,TRBJ2-7,14,TRBV27,many,TGTGCCAGCGGCCGACGACAGGGCGTCTACGAGCAGTACTTC,CASGRRQGVYEQYF
-,TRBJ1-1,15,TRBV19,few,TGTGCCAGTACCCCTAGGGGGGTCAGACAATTAGAAGCTTTCTTT,CASTPRGVRQLEAFF
-,TRBJ2-7,13,TRBV5-8,-,TGTGCCAGCAGCTCCCCCCTAGGGCTCGAGCAGTACTTC,CASSSPLGLEQYF
-,TRBJ2-3,15,TRBV28,-,TGTGCCAGCAGTTTATGGTCTTCCTCCAGAGATACGCAGTATTTT,CASSLWSSSRDTQYF
-,TRBJ1-2,11,TRBV27,-,TGTGCCAGCGGGGATTCGTATGGCTACACCTTC,CASGDSYGYTF
-,TRBJ2-6,16,TRBV11-1,few,TGTGCCAGCAGCCTAGGTACATCCTCTGGGGCCAACGTCCTGACTTTC,CASSLGTSSGANVLTF
-,TRBJ2-1,17,TRBV2,-,TGTGCCAGCAGGGGGTGGTCTAGCGTCATCTCCTACAATGAGCAGTTCTTC,CASRGWSSVISYNEQFF
-,TRBJ1-1,14,TRBV30,-,TGTGCCTGGAGTAACCCGACAGTGAACACTGAAGCTTTCTTT,CAWSNPTVNTEAFF
TRBD2,TRBJ2-7,17,TRBV2,-,TGTGCCACAAAGACCTATGAAACTAGCGGTAGATACTACGAGCAGTACTTC,CATKTYETSGRYYEQYF
TRBD1,TRBJ2-7,16,TRBV5-8,-,TGTGCCAGCAGCTTGGTAGTCTGGGACAGTCTCTACGAGCAGTACTTC,CASSLVVWDSLYEQYF